The clone carrying this TCR beta chain was seen once. Its antigen is undetermined. The sample originates from a study of cytomegalovirus exposure and HLA in healthy donors. Points from the study as a whole: When analyzed later, the rates of TCR association showed variation by HLA locus, with DRB1 the most and HLA-C the fewest. A later analysis found most CMV-associated TCR beta chains apparently HLA-restricted. Productive status was seen about 87% or about 30% of the time for most TCR beta V segments in an earlier analysis. Serostatus for CMV was the only available immune exposure information.

The CDR3 length is 13 residues. Germline V gene sequence: CDR1 KGHSH, CDR2 LQKENI. The V and J ends lost 3 bases and 0 bases respectively, with 5 bases between them. 13 Jbeta primers and 60 Vbeta primers were used for the PCR. Repertoires were generated with immunoSEQ multiplex PCR, while TCRdb's copy carries only in-frame clones and drops some. The sample has about 150,000 clones; roughly 80% are singletons. This clonotype was obtained from a middle-aged woman in good health and CMV-seronegative. The specimen was PBMCs. The chain uses TRBV18 and TRBJ1-1; D not certain. CDR3 residues: CASSPTMNTEAFF. CDR3 DNA sequence: TGTGCCAGCTCACCTACAATGAACACTGAAGCTTTCTTT.